This passage covers 22 T cell receptor beta chains from one sample sequenced in a study of cytotoxic CD8 clonotypes in ibrutinib-treated CLL. TCRdb keeps only in-frame clones here, not all; method: immunoSEQ multiplex PCR. The sample consists of more than 300,000 clones, roughly 79% of them appearing once. This specimen was PBMCs, taken before ibrutinib treatment. Receptor source: a human donor with chronic lymphocytic leukemia.

The rearrangement links TRBV10-3 to TRBJ1-3; unclear D gene. V was trimmed by 5 bases and J by 0 bases, leaving 5 bases between them. The CDR3 length is 13 residues. In germline, CDR1 is ENHRY, CDR2 SYGVKD. In nucleotides, the CDR3 is TGTGCCATCAGTAGGATCTCTGGAAACACCATATATTTT. It codes for CAISRISGNTIYF.

CDR3 sequence: CASSNQAGGPRNEQFF. CDR3 nucleotides: TGTGCCAGCAGCAACCAGGCGGGAGGGCCCAGGAATGAGCAGTTCTTC. The rearrangement links TRBV5-6 to TRBJ2-1, with 9 bases aligning to TRBD2. Trimming removed 4 bases from V and 7 bases from J; junction bases left unmatched: 12. Per the germline V gene, CDR1 is SGHDT and CDR2 is YYEEEE. This CDR3 contains 16 residues.

The chain employs TRBV5-6 and TRBJ2-3; 8 bases line up with TRBD2. The CDR3 runs 16 residues. V lost 2 bases, J lost 4 bases, and 9 bases stayed unmatched. The germline gives CDR1 SGHDT, CDR2 YYEEEE. The CDR3 DNA sequence: TGTGCCAGCAGCTTCCCCGGGACTAGTTTTTCAGATACGCAGTATTTT. This sequence encodes CASSFPGTSFSDTQYF.

This clone has just a few counts. The DNA for the CDR3 is TGTGCCAGCAGTCCATGGACAGGGCATGGCTACACCTTC. Protein product: CASSPWTGHGYTF. The genes are TRBV27 and TRBJ1-2, with TRBD1 matching 8 bases. In germline, CDR1 is MNHEY, CDR2 SMNVEV (reference sequence). Unmatched junction bases numbered 5, after V lost 5 bases and J lost 6 bases. The CDR3 covers 13 residues.

The chain is built from TRBV5-8 and TRBJ2-7; 7 bases align to TRBD2. V trimming: 2 bases; J trimming: 2 bases; junction bases outside the gene matches: 7. The length of the CDR3 is 15 residues. Germline CDR1 is SGHTS and CDR2 is YDEGEE. The CDR3 spells CASSFGGGPTYEQYF. For the CDR3, the DNA is TGTGCCAGCAGCTTTGGGGGAGGGCCTACCTACGAGCAGTACTTC. Combining the CDR3 with reference TRBV5-8 and TRBJ2-7 gives the whole variable domain EAGVTQSPTHLIKTRGQQATLRCSPISGHTSVYWYQQALGLGLQFLLWYDEGEERNRGNFPPRFSGRQFPNYSSELNVNALELEDSALYLCASSFGGGPTYEQYFGPGTRLTVT.

V gene TRBV9 combines with J gene TRBJ2-2, with a tentative D call TRBD2 (6 bases). Trimming took 3 bases from V and 6 from J, leaving 18 bases between them. CDR3 length equals 16 residues. From germline, CDR1 is SGDLS and CDR2 YYNGEE. The CDR3 nucleotides are TGTGCCAGCAGCGCGGAACGACTAGTTGGGGCCGGGGAGCTGTTTTTT. Its translation is CASSAERLVGAGELFF. Drawing the rest from reference TRBV9 and TRBJ2-2, the complete variable domain is DSGVTQTPKHLITATGQRVTLRCSPRSGDLSVYWYQQSLDQGLQFLIQYYNGEERAKGNILERFSAQQFPDLHSELNLSSLELGDSALYFCASSAERLVGAGELFFGEGSRLTVL.

The rearrangement links TRBV7-2 to TRBJ2-1, with TRBD2 identical over 10 bases. The germline CDR1 and CDR2 sequences are SGHTA and FQGNSA. The CDR3 is 17 residues long. J was trimmed by 15 bases and V by 5 bases; bases with no gene match: 22. This chain's CDR3 is CASSATPSGGSRPKGFF. CDR3 DNA sequence: TGTGCCAGCAGCGCGACGCCTAGCGGGGGAAGCAGACCTAAGGGGTTCTTC.

DNA of the CDR3: TGCGCCAGCAGCTTGCGTCTCGGGGGCAACACTGAAGCTTTCTTT. It specifies CASSLRLGGNTEAFF. The chain has TRBV5-1 and TRBJ1-1; D might be TRBD1 (6 bases). The CDR3 runs to 15 residues. Germline values: CDR1 SGHRS, CDR2 YFSETQ. Trimming took off 1 base at V and 2 bases at J, with 12 bases between the two ends.

The chain is built from TRBV19 and TRBJ2-7, with 9 nucleotides matching TRBD2. V was clipped by 7 bases and J by 6 bases; unmatched bases: 4. CDR1 and CDR2 from the germline V gene are LNHDA and SQIVND (reference sequence). The CDR3 consists of 12 residues. The CDR3 DNA reads as TGTGCCAGTACGGGCGGGAGGGGCGAGCAGTACTTC. Translating gives CASTGGRGEQYF.

The V and J genes are TRBV27 and TRBJ1-5; unclear D gene. CDR3 length: 17 residues. Germline loops: CDR1 MNHEY, CDR2 SMNVEV (reference sequence). V was shortened by 0 bases and J by 3 bases, with 15 bases between the two germline ends. The CDR3 DNA reads as TGTGCCAGCAGTTTATCCGGGCTACCGATATTCAATCAGCCCCAGCATTTT. This translates into CASSLSGLPIFNQPQHF.

This clone was recorded a few times. The V call is TRBV15, the J call TRBJ1-1; D ambiguous. CDR3 length: 14 amino acids. The germline V gene encodes CDR1 LNHNV and CDR2 YYDKDF (reference sequence). Trimming cost V 9 bases and J 4 bases, with 18 bases left between them. The DNA for the CDR3 is TGTGCCACTGGAGTTGGGCTTTTCGGCACTGAAGCTTTCTTT. As protein: CATGVGLFGTEAFF. The variable domain in full, with the rest retrieved from reference TRBV15 and TRBJ1-1, is DAMVIQNPRYQVTQFGKPVTLSCSQTLNHNVMYWYQQKSSQAPKLLFHYYDKDFNNEADTPDNFQSRRPNTSFCFLDIRSPGLGDTAMYLCATGVGLFGTEAFFGQGTRLTVV.

This chain links TRBV14 with TRBJ1-2; D may be TRBD1 (6 bases). The CDR3 sequence is 17 residues long. V shed 4 bases and J shed 2 bases, with 20 bases lying between them. Looked up from germline, CDR1 is SGHDN and CDR2 is FVKESK. The CDR3 is CASSLPRPTGPNYGYTF. The DNA of the CDR3 is TGTGCCAGCAGCCTACCCCGACCGACAGGCCCCAACTATGGCTACACCTTC.

About this clone: Sequence at one end of the junction differs from germline and may be a read error. The rearrangement links TRBV5-1 to TRBJ2-5, with a weak D call TRBD1 (6 bases). The CDR3 covers 12 residues. Germline V gene data show CDR1 as SGHRS and CDR2 as YFSETQ. This CDR3 is CARRQGWSAQYF. CDR3 in DNA: TGCGCCCGCAGGCAGGGGTGGTCAGCCCAGTACTTC.

The genes are TRBV27 and TRBJ1-1, with D hard to call. In germline, CDR1 is MNHEY, CDR2 SMNVEV (reference sequence). CDR3 length equals 13 residues. Trimming removed 4 bases from V and 3 bases from J, with 9 bases in between. DNA for the CDR3: TGTGCCAGCAGTTACAACAAGGACACTGAAGCTTTCTTT. It is translated as CASSYNKDTEAFF.

The chain has TRBV5-4 and TRBJ1-3; unclear D gene. The V gene's germline CDR1 is SGHNT and CDR2 YYREEE (reference sequence). The V gene lost 4 bases and the J gene lost 1 base, with 12 bases spanning the gap. The CDR3 loop spans 15 amino acids. In DNA, the CDR3 is TGTGCCAGCAGCCGGGTGGGAGGGTCTGGAAACACCATATATTTT. This translates into CASSRVGGSGNTIYF.

CDR3 protein: CASSGLAGASYNEQFF. CDR3 DNA sequence: TGTGCCAGTAGTGGACTAGCGGGAGCCTCCTACAATGAGCAGTTCTTC. The rearrangement links TRBV19 to TRBJ2-1, with TRBD2 matching over 13 bases. The V segment lost 5 bases and the J segment 0 bases; nucleotides outside the gene matches: 1. This CDR3 has 16 amino acids. Germline V gene sequence: CDR1 LNHDA, CDR2 SQIVND (reference sequence). Using reference TRBV19 and TRBJ2-1 for the parts outside the CDR3, the full variable domain is DGGITQSPKYLFRKEGQNVTLSCEQNLNHDAMYWYRQDPGQGLRLIYYSQIVNDFQKGDIAEGYSVSREKKESFPLTVTSAQKNPTAFYLCASSGLAGASYNEQFFGPGTRLTVL.

The rearrangement links TRBV6-6 to TRBJ1-2; D is ambiguous. Germline assignment: CDR1 MNHNY and CDR2 SVGAGI (reference sequence). This CDR3 has 11 residues. Trimming took off 4 bases at V and 5 bases at J, with 5 bases between the two ends. CDR3 coding DNA: TGTGCCAGCAGTTCGAGTTATGGCTACACCTTC. It encodes CASSSSYGYTF.

The chain links TRBV10-3 to TRBJ2-1; D is tentatively TRBD1 or TRBD2 (5 bases each). The CDR3 length is 15 residues. The V gene lost 10 bases and the J gene lost 5 bases, with 21 bases spanning the gap. Germline V gene sequence: CDR1 ENHRY, CDR2 SYGVKD. CDR3 amino acids: CATGTWGTKDNEQFF. The CDR3 nucleotides are TGTGCCACCGGGACCTGGGGGACGAAAGACAATGAGCAGTTCTTC.

The chain is built from TRBV9 and TRBJ1-2; a possible D gene is TRBD1 (6 bases). Deletions cut 7 bases from V and 2 bases from J, with 6 bases between. Germline V gene data show CDR1 as SGDLS and CDR2 as YYNGEE. The CDR3 length is 11 residues. CDR3 loop: CASQGNYGYTF. CDR3 sequence (DNA): TGTGCCAGCCAGGGGAACTATGGCTACACCTTC.

J is TRBJ2-1 and V is TRBV5-1; no reliable D call. CDR1 is SGHRS and CDR2 is YFSETQ in the germline V gene. The V end was cut by 2 bases, the J end by 9 bases, with 6 bases between. CDR3 length: 11 amino acids. In DNA, the CDR3 is TGCGCCAGCAGCTTTCGCGGTGAGCAGTTCTTC. It encodes CASSFRGEQFF.

This rearrangement joins TRBV29-1 to TRBJ1-1; D not certain. The CDR3 is 14 residues long. V was pared by 3 bases and J by 1 base, with 12 bases between. The germline V gene encodes CDR1 SQVTM and CDR2 ANQGSEA. CDR3 residues: CSVEATTANTEAFF. CDR3 DNA: TGCAGCGTTGAGGCCACAACGGCGAACACTGAAGCTTTCTTT.

The chain couples TRBV29-1 to TRBJ2-7; D remains ambiguous. V was pared by 3 bases and J by 6 bases, with 9 bases between. Germline CDR1 is SQVTM and CDR2 is ANQGSEA. This CDR3 contains 11 residues. The DNA for the CDR3 is TGCAGCGTTGAGGGCCCCCTCGAGCAGTACTTC. Protein: CSVEGPLEQYF.